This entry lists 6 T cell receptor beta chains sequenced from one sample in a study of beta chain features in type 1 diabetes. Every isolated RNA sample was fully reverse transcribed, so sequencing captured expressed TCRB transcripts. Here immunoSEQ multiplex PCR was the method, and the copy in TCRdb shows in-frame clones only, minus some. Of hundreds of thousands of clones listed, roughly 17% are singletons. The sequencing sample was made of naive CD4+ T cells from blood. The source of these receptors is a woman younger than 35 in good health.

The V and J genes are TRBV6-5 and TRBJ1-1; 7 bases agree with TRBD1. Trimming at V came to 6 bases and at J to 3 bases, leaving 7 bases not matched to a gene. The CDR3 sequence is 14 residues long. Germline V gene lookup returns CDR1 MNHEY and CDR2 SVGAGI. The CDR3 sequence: CASSLTGVDTEAFF. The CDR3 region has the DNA TGTGCCAGCAGCCTTACAGGGGTGGACACTGAAGCTTTCTTT.

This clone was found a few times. The CDR3 DNA follows: TGTGCCAGCAGCTTAGGGTGGAGCGGAGTCAGCACAGATACGCAGTATTTT. Translated, it gives CASSLGWSGVSTDTQYF. The chain combines TRBV7-2 with TRBJ2-3; D may be TRBD2 (5 bases). V was clipped by 1 base and J by 0 bases, with 14 bases between them. CDR3 size: 17 residues. Per germline, CDR1 SGHTA and CDR2 FQGNSA.

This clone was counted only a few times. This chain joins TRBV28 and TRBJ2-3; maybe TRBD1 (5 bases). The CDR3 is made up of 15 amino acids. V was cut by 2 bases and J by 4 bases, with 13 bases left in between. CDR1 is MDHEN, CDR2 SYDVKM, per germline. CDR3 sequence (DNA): TGTGCCAGCAGTTTAGCCAGGGCTGGACCAGATACGCAGTATTTT. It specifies CASSLARAGPDTQYF.

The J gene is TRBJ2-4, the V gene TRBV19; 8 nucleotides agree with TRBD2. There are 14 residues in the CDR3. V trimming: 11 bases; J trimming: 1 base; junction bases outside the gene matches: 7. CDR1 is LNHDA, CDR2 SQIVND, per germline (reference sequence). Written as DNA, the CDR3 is TGTGCCCGCTCGGGGGGGTCGGCCAAAAACATTCAGTACTTC. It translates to CARSGGSAKNIQYF. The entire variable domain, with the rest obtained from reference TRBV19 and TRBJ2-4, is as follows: DGGITQSPKYLFRKEGQNVTLSCEQNLNHDAMYWYRQDPGQGLRLIYYSQIVNDFQKGDIAEGYSVSREKKESFPLTVTSAQKNPTAFYLCARSGGSAKNIQYFGAGTRLSVL.

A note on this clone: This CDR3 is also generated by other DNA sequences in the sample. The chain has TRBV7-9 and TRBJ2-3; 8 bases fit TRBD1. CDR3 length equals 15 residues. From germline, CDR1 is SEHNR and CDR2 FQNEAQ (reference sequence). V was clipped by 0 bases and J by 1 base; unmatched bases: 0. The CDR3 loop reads CASSLAGQGTDTQYF. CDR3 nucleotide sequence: TGTGCCAGCAGCTTAGCGGGACAGGGCACAGATACGCAGTATTTT.

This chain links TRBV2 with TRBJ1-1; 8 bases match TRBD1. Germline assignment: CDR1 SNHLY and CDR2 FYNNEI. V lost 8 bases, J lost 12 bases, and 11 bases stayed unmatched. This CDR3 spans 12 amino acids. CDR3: CASGGQGFRSFF. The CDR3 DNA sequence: TGTGCCAGCGGTGGACAGGGATTTAGATCTTTCTTT.